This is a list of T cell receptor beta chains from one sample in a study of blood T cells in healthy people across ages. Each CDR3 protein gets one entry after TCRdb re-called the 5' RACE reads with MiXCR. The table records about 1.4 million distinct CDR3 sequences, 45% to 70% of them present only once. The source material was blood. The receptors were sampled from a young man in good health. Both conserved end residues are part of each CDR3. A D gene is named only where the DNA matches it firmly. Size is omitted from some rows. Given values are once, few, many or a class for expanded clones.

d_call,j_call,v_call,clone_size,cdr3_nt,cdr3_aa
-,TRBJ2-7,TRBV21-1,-,TGTGCCAGCAGCGCCTGCTGCCGGGACAGGCACACCGTTAGGATCTACGAGCAGTACTTC,CASSACCRDRHTVRIYEQYF
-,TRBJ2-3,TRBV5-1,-,TGCGCCAGCAGCTTGGACCCCAGGGGCACAGATACGCAGTATTTT,CASSLDPRGTDTQYF
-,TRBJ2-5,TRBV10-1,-,TGCGCCAGCATCGTCTCCTCGGATTCCGAAGAGACCCAGTACTTC,CASIVSSDSEETQYF
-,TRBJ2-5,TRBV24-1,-,TGTGCCACCAGTGATGCCGCAACAGGGCCAGAGACCCAGTACTTC,CATSDAATGPETQYF
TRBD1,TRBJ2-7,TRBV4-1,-,TGCGCCAGCAGCCAAGTGGACAGGGGGGCCTACGAGCAGTACTTC,CASSQVDRGAYEQYF
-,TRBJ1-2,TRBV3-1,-,TGTGCCAGCAGCCAAGGGGGCTCCCCGAGAGGCTACACCTTC,CASSQGGSPRGYTF
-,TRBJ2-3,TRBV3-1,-,TGTGCCAGCAGCCAAAAGTTAGGCACAGATACGCAGTATTTT,CASSQKLGTDTQYF
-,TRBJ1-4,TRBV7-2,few,TGTGCCAGCAGGATGGGACGGAATAATGAAAAACTGTTTTTT,CASRMGRNNEKLFF
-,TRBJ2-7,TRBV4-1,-,TGCGCCAGCAGCCCCTCGACTAGTGTGGGGACCTACGAGCAGTACTTC,CASSPSTSVGTYEQYF
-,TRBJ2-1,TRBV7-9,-,TGTGCCAGCAGCACCAGACACGGAGAGTCTTGGGACAATGAGCAGTTCTTC,CASSTRHGESWDNEQFF
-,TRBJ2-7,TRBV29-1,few,TGCAGCGTTGGAGCTACGAGGGACGGGTCCTACGAGCAGTACTTC,CSVGATRDGSYEQYF
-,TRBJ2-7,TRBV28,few,TGTGCCAGCAGTTTGCGAGGTAGCGCAACCTACGAGCAGTACTTC,CASSLRGSATYEQYF
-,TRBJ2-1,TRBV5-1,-,TGCGCCAGCAGCTCGACTCAAACCAATGAGCAGTTCTTC,CASSSTQTNEQFF
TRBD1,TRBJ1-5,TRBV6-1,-,TGTGCCAGCAGTGGGTGGGACAGGGGAAGTCAGCCCCAGCATTTT,CASSGWDRGSQPQHF
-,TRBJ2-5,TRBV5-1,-,TGCGCCAGCAGCTTGGGTACCTCCCCCGCAGAGACCCAGTACTTC,CASSLGTSPAETQYF
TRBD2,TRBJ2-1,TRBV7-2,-,TGTGCCAGCAGCCCTACAGCGGGAAGCTCCTACAATGAGCAGTTCTTC,CASSPTAGSSYNEQFF
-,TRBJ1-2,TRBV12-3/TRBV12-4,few,TGCGCCAGCAGCTTGTCGGACTATGGCTACACCTTC,CASSLSDYGYTF
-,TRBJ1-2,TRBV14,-,TGTGCCAGCAGCCAAGCCTCACAGGGAGGAGGCTACACCTTC,CASSQASQGGGYTF
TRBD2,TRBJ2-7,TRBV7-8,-,TGTGCCAGCAGCCCCAGGACTAGCGGGAGGGCCACGGGTTCCTACGAGCAGTACTTC,CASSPRTSGRATGSYEQYF
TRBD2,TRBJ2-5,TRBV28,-,TGTGCCAGCAGTTTAATCTCAGCGGGGGGCCGTGCTGAGACCCAGTACTTC,CASSLISAGGRAETQYF
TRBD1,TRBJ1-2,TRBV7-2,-,TGTGCCAGCAGCTTAGCGCTTAGGGACAGAATCTATGGCTACACCTTC,CASSLALRDRIYGYTF
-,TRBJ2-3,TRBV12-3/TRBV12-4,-,TGTGCCAGCAGTCTTACTTTTGATACGCAGTATTTT,CASSLTFDTQYF
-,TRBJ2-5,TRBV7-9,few,TGTGCCAGCAGCCCTCCTGGGGCTTACCCAGAGACCCAGTACTTC,CASSPPGAYPETQYF
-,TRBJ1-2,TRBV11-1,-,TGTGCCAGCAGCTGGGACTACCCCGGGGGAGATGGCTACACCTTC,CASSWDYPGGDGYTF
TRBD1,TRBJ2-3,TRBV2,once,TGTGCCACCCACTCCGGGACAGATAGCACAGATACGCAGTATTTT,CATHSGTDSTDTQYF
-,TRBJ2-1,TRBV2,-,TGTGCCATCTACAGGCCTTACAATGAGCAGTTCTTC,CAIYRPYNEQFF